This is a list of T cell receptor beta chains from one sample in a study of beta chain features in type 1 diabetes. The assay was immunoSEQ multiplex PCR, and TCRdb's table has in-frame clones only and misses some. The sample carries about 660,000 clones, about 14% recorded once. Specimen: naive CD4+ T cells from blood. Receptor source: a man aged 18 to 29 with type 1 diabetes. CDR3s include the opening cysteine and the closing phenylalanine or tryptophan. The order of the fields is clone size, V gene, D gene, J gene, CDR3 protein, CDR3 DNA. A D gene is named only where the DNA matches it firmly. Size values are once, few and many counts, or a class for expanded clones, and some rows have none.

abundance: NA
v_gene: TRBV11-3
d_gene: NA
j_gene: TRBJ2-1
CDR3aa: CASSSWGKRRNEQFF
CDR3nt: TGTGCCAGCAGCTCGTGGGGGAAGCGGAGGAATGAGCAGTTCTTC

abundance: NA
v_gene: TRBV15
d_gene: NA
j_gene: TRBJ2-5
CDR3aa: CATSSGERFVQETQYF
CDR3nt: TGTGCCACCAGCTCAGGAGAGAGATTTGTTCAAGAGACCCAGTACTTC

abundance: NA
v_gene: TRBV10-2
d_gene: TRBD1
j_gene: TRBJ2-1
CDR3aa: CASSGPGQGANNEQFF
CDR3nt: TGCGCCAGCAGTGGCCCGGGACAGGGGGCGAACAATGAGCAGTTCTTC

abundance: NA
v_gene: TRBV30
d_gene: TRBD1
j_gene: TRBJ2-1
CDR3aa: CAWSPWTGNGEQFF
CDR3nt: TGTGCCTGGAGTCCATGGACAGGGAATGGTGAGCAGTTCTTC

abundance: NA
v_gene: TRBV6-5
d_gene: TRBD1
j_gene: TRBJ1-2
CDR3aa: CASSFQGAGYGYTF
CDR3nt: TGTGCCAGCAGTTTTCAGGGGGCTGGCTATGGCTACACCTTC

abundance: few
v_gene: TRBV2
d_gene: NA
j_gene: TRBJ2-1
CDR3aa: CASSDYNEQFF
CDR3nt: TGTGCCAGCAGCGATTACAATGAGCAGTTCTTC

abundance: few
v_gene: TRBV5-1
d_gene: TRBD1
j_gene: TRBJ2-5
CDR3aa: CASRGQGGETQYF
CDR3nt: TGCGCCAGCAGGGGACAGGGAGGAGAGACCCAGTACTTC

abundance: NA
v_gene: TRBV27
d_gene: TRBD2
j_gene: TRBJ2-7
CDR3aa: CASSRLAGYEQYF
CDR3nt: TGTGCCAGCAGTCGACTAGCGGGATACGAGCAGTACTTC

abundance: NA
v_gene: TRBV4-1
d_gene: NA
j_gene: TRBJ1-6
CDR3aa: CASSQVETTNSPLHF
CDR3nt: TGCGCCAGCAGCCAAGTTGAGACAACTAATTCACCCCTCCACTTT

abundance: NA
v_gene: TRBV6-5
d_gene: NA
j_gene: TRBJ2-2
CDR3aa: CASSRGSTNTGELFF
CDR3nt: TGTGCCAGCAGTCGCGGGTCAACGAACACCGGGGAGCTGTTTTTT

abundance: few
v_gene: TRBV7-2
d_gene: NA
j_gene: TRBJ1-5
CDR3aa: CASSLALYQPQHF
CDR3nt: TGTGCCAGCAGCTTAGCGCTGTATCAGCCCCAGCATTTT

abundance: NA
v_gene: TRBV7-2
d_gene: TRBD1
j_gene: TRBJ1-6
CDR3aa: CASSGPGQGFGNSPLHF
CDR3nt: TGTGCCAGCAGCGGACCGGGACAGGGGTTTGGGAATTCACCCCTCCACTTT

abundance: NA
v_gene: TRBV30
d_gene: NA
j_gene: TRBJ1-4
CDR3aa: CAWSVGGPTNEKLFF
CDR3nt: TGTGCCTGGAGTGTAGGGGGGCCAACTAATGAAAAACTGTTTTTT

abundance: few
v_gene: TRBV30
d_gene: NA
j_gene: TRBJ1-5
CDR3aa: CAWSAQLSNQPQHF
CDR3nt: TGTGCCTGGAGTGCGCAGTTAAGCAATCAGCCCCAGCATTTT

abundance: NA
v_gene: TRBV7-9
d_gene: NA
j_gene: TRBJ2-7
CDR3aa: CASSSGSYSYEQYF
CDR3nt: TGTGCCAGCAGCTCCGGGTCCTACTCCTACGAGCAGTACTTC

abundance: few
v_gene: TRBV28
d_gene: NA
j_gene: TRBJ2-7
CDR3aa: CASSLWRTVSYEQYF
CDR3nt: TGTGCCAGCAGTTTATGGCGGACGGTTTCCTACGAGCAGTACTTC

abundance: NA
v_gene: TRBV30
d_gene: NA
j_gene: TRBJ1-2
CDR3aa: CAWSPIRTAGYTF
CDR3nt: TGTGCCTGGAGTCCTATACGGACGGCGGGCTACACCTTC

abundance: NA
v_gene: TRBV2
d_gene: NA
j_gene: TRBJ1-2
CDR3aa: CASSDNFNYGYTF
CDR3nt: TGTGCCAGCAGTGATAACTTCAACTATGGCTACACCTTC

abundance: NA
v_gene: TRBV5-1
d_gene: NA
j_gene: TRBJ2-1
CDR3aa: CASSSTASEDEQFF
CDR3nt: TGCGCCAGCAGCTCAACGGCTAGCGAAGATGAGCAGTTCTTC

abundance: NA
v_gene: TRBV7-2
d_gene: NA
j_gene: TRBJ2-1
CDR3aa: CASSLESSYNEQFF
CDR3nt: TGTGCCAGCAGCTTAGAGAGTTCCTACAATGAGCAGTTCTTC

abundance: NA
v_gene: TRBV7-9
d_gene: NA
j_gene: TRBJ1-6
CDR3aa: CASSFADGSPLHF
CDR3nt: TGTGCCAGCAGCTTCGCGGACGGTTCACCCCTCCACTTT

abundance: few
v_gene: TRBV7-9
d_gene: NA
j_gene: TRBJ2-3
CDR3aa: CASSRLGQLTDTQYF
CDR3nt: TGTGCCAGCAGCCGCCTGGGGCAGCTGACAGATACGCAGTATTTT

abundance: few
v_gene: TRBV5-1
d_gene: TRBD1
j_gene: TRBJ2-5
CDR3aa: CASSLRTGQETQYF
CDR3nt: TGCGCCAGCAGCCTGAGGACAGGTCAAGAGACCCAGTACTTC

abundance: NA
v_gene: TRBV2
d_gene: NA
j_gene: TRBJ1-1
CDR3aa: CASSEAAWLNAEAFF
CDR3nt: TGTGCCAGCAGTGAAGCTGCCTGGTTGAACGCTGAAGCTTTCTTT

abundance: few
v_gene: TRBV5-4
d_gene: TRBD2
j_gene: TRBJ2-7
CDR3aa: CASSPGGDEQYF
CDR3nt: TGTGCCAGCAGCCCCGGGGGGGACGAGCAGTACTTC

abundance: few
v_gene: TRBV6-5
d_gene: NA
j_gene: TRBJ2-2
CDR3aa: CASRASRFTGELFF
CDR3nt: TGTGCCAGCAGGGCCTCAAGGTTCACCGGGGAGCTGTTTTTT

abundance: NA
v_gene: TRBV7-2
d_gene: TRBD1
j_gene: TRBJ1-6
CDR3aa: CASSRQGVNSPLHF
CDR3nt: TGTGCCAGCAGCCGTCAGGGGGTCAATTCACCCCTCCACTTT

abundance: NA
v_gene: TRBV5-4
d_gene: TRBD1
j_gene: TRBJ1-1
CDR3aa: CASSLARGRVGNTEAFF
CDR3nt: TGTGCCAGCAGCTTGGCCAGGGGGCGCGTTGGGAACACTGAAGCTTTCTTT

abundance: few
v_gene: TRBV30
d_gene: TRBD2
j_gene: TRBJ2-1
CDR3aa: CAWSTLAGDNEQFF
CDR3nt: TGTGCCTGGAGCACACTAGCGGGAGACAATGAGCAGTTCTTC

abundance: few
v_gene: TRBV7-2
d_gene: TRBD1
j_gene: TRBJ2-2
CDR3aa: CASSLGTANTGELFF
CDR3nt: TGTGCCAGCAGCTTGGGGACAGCCAACACCGGGGAGCTGTTTTTT

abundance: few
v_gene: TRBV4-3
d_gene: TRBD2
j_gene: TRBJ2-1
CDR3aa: CASSQDEVAGGRFSYNEQFF
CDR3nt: TGCGCCAGCAGCCAAGATGAAGTAGCGGGGGGCCGATTCTCCTACAATGAGCAGTTCTTC

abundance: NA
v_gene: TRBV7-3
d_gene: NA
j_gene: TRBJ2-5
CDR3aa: CASSYLGQETQYF
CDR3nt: TGTGCCAGCAGCTACCTGGGGCAAGAGACCCAGTACTTC

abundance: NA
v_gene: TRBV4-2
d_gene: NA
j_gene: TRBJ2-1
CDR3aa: CASSPVVPGDNEQFF
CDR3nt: TGTGCCAGCAGCCCCGTGGTTCCCGGAGACAATGAGCAGTTCTTC

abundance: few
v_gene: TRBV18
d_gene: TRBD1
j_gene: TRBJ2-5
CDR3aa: CASSPRQGARETQYF
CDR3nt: TGTGCCAGCTCACCGAGACAGGGGGCGAGAGAGACCCAGTACTTC

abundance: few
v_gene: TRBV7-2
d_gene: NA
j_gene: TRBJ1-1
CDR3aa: CASSSSSVNTEAFF
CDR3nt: TGTGCCAGCAGCTCATCGTCAGTCAACACTGAAGCTTTCTTT

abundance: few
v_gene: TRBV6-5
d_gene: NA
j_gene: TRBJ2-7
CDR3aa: CASSYGSGEQYF
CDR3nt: TGTGCCAGCAGTTACGGGAGCGGCGAGCAGTACTTC

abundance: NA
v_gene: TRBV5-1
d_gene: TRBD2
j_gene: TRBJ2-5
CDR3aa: CASSTGLAGKETQYF
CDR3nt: TGCGCCAGCAGCACAGGACTAGCGGGGAAAGAGACCCAGTACTTC

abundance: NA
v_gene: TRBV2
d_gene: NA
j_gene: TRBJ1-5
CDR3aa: CASSERLGEQPQHF
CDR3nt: TGTGCCAGCAGTGAAAGGCTGGGGGAGCAGCCCCAGCATTTT

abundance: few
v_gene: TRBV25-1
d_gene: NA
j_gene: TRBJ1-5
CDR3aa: CASSIAVDQPQHF
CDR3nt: TGTGCCAGCAGTATAGCGGTAGACCAGCCCCAGCATTTT

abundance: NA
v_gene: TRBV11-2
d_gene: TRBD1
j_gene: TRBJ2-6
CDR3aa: CASSPPRGRSGANVLTF
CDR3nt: TGTGCCAGCAGCCCCCCCAGGGGGAGATCTGGGGCCAACGTCCTGACTTTC